The subject of this entry is one TCR beta chain. This clonotype was counted at least ten times. Its antigen specificity is not known. The record has no base qualities; no much larger clone is one base away. In the germline V gene (reference sequence), CDR1 corresponds to DFQATT and CDR2 to SNEGSKA. Trimming at the junction amounts to 3 bases on V and 0 bases on J, and the germline ends lie 9 bases apart. Taken from cysteine to phenylalanine, the CDR3 has 15 residues. Kept here is only the CDR3 DNA, which spans 45 bases and is read in frame from base 1. cDNA was synthesized by template-switch 5'RACE using a primer with a 10-nucleotide random unique molecular identifier that tagged each TCR transcript. Each sequencing run produced over 200 million TCR-beta sequences covering 15-18 subjects. Total RNA was extracted with the RNeasy kit. The KAPA Real-time Library Amplification kit was used to amplify TCR-beta VDJ regions with primers for the TCR constant region and the 5'RACE anchor. Sample indexes and Illumina adaptors were added in a first PCR, after which library yield was increased in a second PCR. The roughly 650 bp TCR product was size-selected on a 2% E-gel SizeSelection system after Ampure bead purification. Before pooling, library quality was assessed on a Bioanalyzer, concentration was determined with Qubit, and library quantification was performed with the Kapa Library Quantification kit. An Illumina HiSeq 2500 was used to sequence the libraries paired-end at 2 x 150 bp. To increase sequence diversity, about 25-31% phiX was spiked into each library pool. The authors' pipeline ran thus. Quality-filtered reads were processed with the UMI-based MiGEC pipeline, which removed over 80% of raw TCR sequences during error correction. VDJ genes were aligned to IMGT germline references, and each clonotype was defined by a unique CDR3 amino acid sequence together with V-J genes. VDJtools evaluated clonal expansion, Shannon diversity and CDR3 relatedness (CalcPairwiseDistances, ClusterSamples); CLCbio workbench built phylogenetic trees. A clone was classed as expanded if it had 8 or more unique UMIs, a cutoff based on coefficient-of-variation modelling across technical triplicates. Starting from the raw public reads, TCRdb applied fastp trimming at Q25, assembled clones with MiXCR and retained in-frame beta chains. Every CDR3 protein is listed once, alongside the most common genes and DNA of its rows. The V and J calls come from TCRdb's annotation, not from the publication. The sample profile shows about 52,000 distinct CDR3 sequences; 3% to 4% of them were found once. The top ten clonotypes cover 6.5% to 8% of the sample.

Libraries from unsorted PBMCs were made from 2 million PBMCs kept in RNAlater at -80 degrees C until RNA extraction. The multiple sclerosis patients were enrolled in a US clinical protocol that evaluated disease progression with magnetic resonance imaging. PBMCs were separated from peripheral blood using Ficoll-Hypaque density gradient centrifugation and then cryopreserved in liquid nitrogen. The source of the sample is a study of neurological immune-mediated disorders (dated by TCRdb to between 2017 and 2020). For context, the study as a whole: Among the roughly 34 multiple sclerosis patients, relapsing-remitting MS was present in some 30 and secondary progressive MS was present in 3. Using UMI-based sequencing, the study compared peripheral blood TCR-beta repertoires from patients with HTLV-I-associated myelopathy (HAM/TSP), patients with multiple sclerosis, and healthy controls. The approximately 99 TCR-beta libraries included longitudinal samples, technical triplicates and paired sorted CD4+ and CD8+ T-cell subsets alongside PBMC samples. The cohort included about 70 subjects: around 15 with HAM/TSP, approximately 34 with multiple sclerosis, and approximately 20 healthy controls.

The paper as a whole reports these results and caveats: Repertoires from 18 of 34 MS patients were grouped by phylogenetic analysis into a cluster of related CDR3 sequences, suggesting a possible repertoire-level signature. No clinical or MRI features were associated with the MS cluster, and the authors said that larger cohorts are needed. Expanded clones from different subjects shared no identical CDR3 amino acid sequences, which suggests that TCR-beta repertoires were private in all groups. TCR clonal expansion was highest in HAM/TSP patients and lowest in MS patients, with MS patients falling below even healthy controls.

This receptor chain uses TRBV20-1 and TRBJ1-6; the D segment cannot be called with confidence. The clonotype was recovered from a man between 60 and 75 years old with multiple sclerosis. Sequencing was performed on PBMCs. The bases read TGCAGTGCTAGGATCCGGAGCTCCTATAATTCACCCCTCCACTTT. Translation gives CSARIRSSYNSPLHF.